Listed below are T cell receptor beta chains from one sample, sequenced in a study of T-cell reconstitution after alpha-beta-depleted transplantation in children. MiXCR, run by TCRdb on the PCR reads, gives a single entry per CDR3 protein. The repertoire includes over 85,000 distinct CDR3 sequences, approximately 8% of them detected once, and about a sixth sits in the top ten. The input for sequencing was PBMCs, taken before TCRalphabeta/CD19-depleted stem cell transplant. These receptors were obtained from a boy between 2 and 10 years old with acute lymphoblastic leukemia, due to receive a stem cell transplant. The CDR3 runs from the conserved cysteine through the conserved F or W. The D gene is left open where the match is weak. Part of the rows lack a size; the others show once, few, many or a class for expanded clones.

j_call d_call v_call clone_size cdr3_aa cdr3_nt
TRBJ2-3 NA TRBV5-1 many CASSLSLFTDTQYF TGCGCCAGCAGCTTGTCCCTTTTCACAGATACGCAGTATTTT
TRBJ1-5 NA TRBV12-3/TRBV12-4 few CASSGLQGGSQPQHF TGTGCCAGCAGTGGCCTTCAGGGAGGGAGCCAGCCCCAGCATTTT
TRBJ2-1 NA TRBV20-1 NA CSAKGYNEQFF TGCAGTGCTAAAGGGTACAATGAGCAGTTCTTC
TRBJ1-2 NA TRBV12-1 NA CASSRPTPFECYGYTF TGTGCCAGCAGCCGTCCTACCCCCTTCGAATGCTATGGCTACACCTTC
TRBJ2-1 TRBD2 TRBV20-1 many CSALSGSSYNEQFF TGCAGTGCTCTTAGCGGGTCCTCCTACAATGAGCAGTTCTTC
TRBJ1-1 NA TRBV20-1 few CSAPGPGHTEAFF TGCAGTGCGCCGGGCCCGGGGCACACTGAAGCTTTCTTT
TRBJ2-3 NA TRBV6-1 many CASGRPRTDTQYF TGTGCCAGCGGGCGACCTCGCACAGATACGCAGTATTTT
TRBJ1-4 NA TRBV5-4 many CASSLAGDNEKLFF TGTGCCAGCAGCTTGGCGGGGGATAATGAAAAACTGTTTTTT
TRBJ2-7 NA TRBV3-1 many CASRDGTYEQYF TGTGCCAGCCGGGACGGTACCTACGAGCAGTACTTC
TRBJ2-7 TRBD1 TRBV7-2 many CASSLTGAYEQYF TGTGCCAGCAGCTTAACAGGGGCCTACGAGCAGTACTTC
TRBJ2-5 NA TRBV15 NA CATIRDPGREETQYF TGTGCCACCATCAGAGATCCCGGCAGGGAAGAGACCCAGTACTTC
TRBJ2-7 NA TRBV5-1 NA CASSLATPYEQYF TGCGCCAGCAGCTTGGCGACACCGTACGAGCAGTACTTC
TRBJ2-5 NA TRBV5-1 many CASSLFGEETQYF TGCGCCAGCAGCTTGTTTGGGGAAGAGACCCAGTACTTC
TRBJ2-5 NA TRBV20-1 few CSARMGVQETQYF TGCAGTGCTAGAATGGGAGTCCAAGAGACCCAGTACTTC
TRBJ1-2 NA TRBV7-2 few CASSSFSGDYGYTF TGTGCCAGCAGCTCATTTTCAGGGGACTATGGCTACACCTTC
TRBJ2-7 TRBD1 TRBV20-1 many CSARVFTGVSPYEQYF TGCAGTGCTAGAGTCTTTACAGGGGTCAGCCCTTACGAGCAGTACTTC
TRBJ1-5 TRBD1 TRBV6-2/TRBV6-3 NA CASSPGTGHQPQHF TGTGCCAGCAGTCCCGGGACAGGGCATCAGCCCCAGCATTTT
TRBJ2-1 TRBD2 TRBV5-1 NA CASSPPLAGGRNEQFF TGCGCCAGCAGCCCCCCACTAGCGGGGGGGCGCAATGAGCAGTTCTTC
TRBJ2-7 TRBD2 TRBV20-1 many CSARPLAGGYEQYF TGCAGTGCTAGACCACTAGCGGGGGGTTACGAGCAGTACTTC
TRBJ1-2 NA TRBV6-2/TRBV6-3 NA CASSTGTDSNYGYTF TGTGCCAGCAGTACGGGGACTGATTCTAACTATGGCTACACCTTC
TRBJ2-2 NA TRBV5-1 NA CASSGSGLAGELFF TGCGCCAGCAGCGGATCAGGGCTAGCCGGGGAGCTGTTTTTT
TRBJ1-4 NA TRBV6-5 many CASSYYKIPATNEKLFF TGTGCCAGCAGTTACTACAAAATACCTGCAACTAATGAAAAACTGTTTTTT
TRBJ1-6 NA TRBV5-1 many CASSLGRGESPLHF TGCGCCAGCAGCTTGGGTAGGGGGGAGTCACCCCTCCACTTT
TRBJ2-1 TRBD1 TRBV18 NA CASSTTLGQPYNEQFF TGTGCCAGCAGCACCACCCTGGGACAGCCGTACAATGAGCAGTTCTTC
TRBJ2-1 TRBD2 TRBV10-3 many CALRSGDEQFF TGTGCCCTACGAAGCGGGGATGAGCAGTTCTTC
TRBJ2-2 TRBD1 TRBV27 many CASSYRGGELFF TGTGCCAGCAGTTACAGGGGCGGGGAGCTGTTTTTT
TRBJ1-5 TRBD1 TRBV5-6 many CASSFTGTGSAQPQHF TGTGCCAGCAGCTTCACCGGGACAGGGAGTGCTCAGCCCCAGCATTTT
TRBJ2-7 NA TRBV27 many CASSSGDRTYEQYF TGTGCCAGCAGTTCGGGGGACAGAACCTACGAGCAGTACTTC
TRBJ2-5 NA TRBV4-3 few CASSPSGGTGAGETQYF TGCGCCAGCTCCCCTTCGGGGGGCACAGGGGCGGGAGAGACCCAGTACTTC
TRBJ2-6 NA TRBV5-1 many CASSLEGRVVKSGANVLTF TGCGCCAGCAGCTTGGAGGGCAGGGTGGTCAAATCTGGGGCCAACGTCCTGACTTTC
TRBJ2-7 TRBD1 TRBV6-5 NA CASSYSIGNRGDEQYF TGTGCCAGCAGTTACTCGATCGGGAACAGGGGGGACGAGCAGTACTTC
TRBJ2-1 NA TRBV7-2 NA CASSLVSSPNEQFF TGTGCCAGCAGCTTAGTCTCCTCTCCCAATGAGCAGTTCTTC
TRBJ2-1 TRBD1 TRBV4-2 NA CASSQVTGGYNEQFF TGTGCCAGCAGCCAAGTTACAGGGGGGTACAATGAGCAGTTCTTC
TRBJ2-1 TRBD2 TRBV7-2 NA CASRPTSGGANEQFF TGTGCCAGCAGGCCGACTAGCGGGGGGGCCAATGAGCAGTTCTTC
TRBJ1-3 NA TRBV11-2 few CASSDPTGVSGNTIYF TGTGCCAGCAGCGATCCGACGGGGGTCTCTGGAAACACCATATATTTT
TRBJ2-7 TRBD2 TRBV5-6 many CASSALAGGTYEQYF TGTGCCAGCAGCGCCTTAGCGGGTGGCACTTACGAGCAGTACTTC
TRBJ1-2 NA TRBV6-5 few CASGRDYGYTF TGTGCCAGTGGGAGAGACTATGGCTACACCTTC
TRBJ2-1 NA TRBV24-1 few CATQLISVLLTRGEQFF TGTGCCACCCAGCTAATTTCTGTCCTCTTAACTAGGGGTGAGCAGTTCTTC
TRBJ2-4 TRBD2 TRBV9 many CASSLTSGGQNIQYF TGTGCCAGCAGCCTGACTAGCGGGGGCCAAAACATTCAGTACTTC
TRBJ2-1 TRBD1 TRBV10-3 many CAISSGQGFYNEQFF TGTGCCATCAGTTCGGGACAGGGGTTCTACAATGAGCAGTTCTTC
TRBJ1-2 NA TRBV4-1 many CASSPRAETNYGYTF TGCGCCAGCAGCCCGAGGGCGGAAACTAACTATGGCTACACCTTC
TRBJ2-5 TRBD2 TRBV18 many CASSPPGLVVETQYF TGTGCCAGCTCACCGCCGGGACTAGTTGTGGAGACCCAGTACTTC
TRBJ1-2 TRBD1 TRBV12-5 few CASGLVGGDRELTF TGTGCTAGTGGTTTGGTAGGAGGGGACAGGGAGCTCACCTTC
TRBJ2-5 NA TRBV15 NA CATSREWDIQETQYF TGTGCCACCAGCAGAGAGTGGGACATCCAAGAGACCCAGTACTTC
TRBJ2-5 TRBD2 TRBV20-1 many CSASPPRLAGLQETQYF TGCAGTGCTAGTCCCCCGCGGCTAGCGGGGTTACAAGAGACCCAGTACTTC
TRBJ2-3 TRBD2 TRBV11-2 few CASSLNWRGDTDTQYF TGTGCCAGCAGCTTAAATTGGCGGGGGGACACAGATACGCAGTATTTT